This T cell receptor beta chain comes out of a study of T cells in tuberculosis. Thawed, overnight-rested PBMC were stained with GMM-loaded CD1B tetramer, viability dye and anti-CD3, then sorted. CD1B tetramers were loaded with Rhodococcus equi-derived C32 glucose monomycolate. The data were produced by immunoSEQ multiplex PCR, yet TCRdb's version contains in-frame clones alone and is incomplete. The sample records 85,000 to 90,000 clones, more than 75% being singletons. In germline, CDR1 is SGHDT, CDR2 YYEEEE. Trimming pared 2 bases from V and 2 bases from J, leaving 12 bases between. There are 15 residues in the CDR3. This clone was recorded once.

The sample was CD1b-GMM tetramer-negative cells sorted from PBMCs. This rearrangement joins TRBV5-6 to TRBJ2-3, with D possibly TRBD2 on 6 matching bases. This receptor was identified in an adult woman with latent tuberculosis. The CDR3 here is CASSFGTSATDTQYF. The CDR3 DNA follows: TGTGCCAGCAGCTTTGGGACTTCCGCCACAGATACGCAGTATTTT.